This T cell receptor (beta chain) was retrieved from a study of memory CD4+ T cells and cytomegalovirus serostatus. In this sample, this clone turned up a few times. Its target is not known. Repertoires were generated with immunoSEQ multiplex PCR, while TCRdb's copy carries only in-frame clones and drops some. This table holds some 40,000 clones, 79% found once. The sort gate was single viable CD3+CD4+CD8-CD45RO+ cells for memory CD4+ T cells. Donors' CMV status reflects serum IgG against pp150, pp28, p38, p52. The V gene's germline CDR1 is PRHDT and CDR2 FYEKMQ (reference sequence). This CDR3 contains 14 residues. V gave up 5 bases and J gave up 7 bases; unmatched junction bases: 4. Study-level results: The CMV-associated TCR signature appears largely within the CD4+ memory repertoire. Median bootstrapped AUC for CMV status was approximately 0.96 originally, approximately 0.93 US-trained.

This sequence was found in an adult in good health and CMV-seropositive. The chain combines TRBV13 with TRBJ2-1, with 11 bases lining up with TRBD2. Material for sequencing was memory CD4+ T cells from blood. As DNA, the CDR3 is TGTGCCAGCAGCGCCACTAGCGGGGGAAATGAGCAGTTCTTC. Its translation is CASSATSGGNEQFF.